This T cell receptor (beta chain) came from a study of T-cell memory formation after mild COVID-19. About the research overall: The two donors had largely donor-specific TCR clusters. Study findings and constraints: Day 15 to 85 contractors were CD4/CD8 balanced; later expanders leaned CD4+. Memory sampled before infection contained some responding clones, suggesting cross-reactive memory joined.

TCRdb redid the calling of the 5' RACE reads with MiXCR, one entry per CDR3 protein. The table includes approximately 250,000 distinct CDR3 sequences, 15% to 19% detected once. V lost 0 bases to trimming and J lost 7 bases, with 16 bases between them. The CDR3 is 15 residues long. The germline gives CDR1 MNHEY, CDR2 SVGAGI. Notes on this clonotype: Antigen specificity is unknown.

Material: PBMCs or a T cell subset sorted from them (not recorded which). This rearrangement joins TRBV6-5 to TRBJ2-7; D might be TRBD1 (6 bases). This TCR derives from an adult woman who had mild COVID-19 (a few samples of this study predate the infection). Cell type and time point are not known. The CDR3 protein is CASSYSAAGVWEQYF. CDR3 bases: TGTGCCAGCAGTTACTCGGCGGCAGGGGTATGGGAGCAGTACTTC.